The 11 T cell receptor beta chains below come from one sample, sequenced in a study (dated by TCRdb to 2013 to 2016). To prepare the library, 5' RACE was applied. The sample was run on an Illumina MiSeq. TCRdb took the public reads, trimmed them with fastp at Q25, ran MiXCR for clone calling and kept in-frame beta chains. When rows share a CDR3 protein, they turn into one entry using the most common DNA and genes. Here the sample has about 32,000 distinct CDR3 sequences; around a quarter occur a single time. Together, the top ten hold 4.3% of the sample. Sequenced material: memory CD4+ T cells sorted from blood. The cell subset or site tag for this specimen amounts to: memory CD4+ T cells, CD4+CD45RO+CD25-. The receptors shown here come from a female donor with breast cancer.

This clonotype was recorded at least ten times. This sequence joins TRBV6-1 and TRBJ1-5; the D gene is possibly TRBD1 (6 bases). The V end was cut by 6 bases, the J end by 0 bases, with 12 bases between. Germline V gives CDR1 MNHNS, CDR2 SASEGT. The CDR3 runs to 15 residues. CDR3 bases: TGTGCCAGCAGCCTCAGGGGTACTAGCAATCAGCCCCAGCATTTT. As protein: CASSLRGTSNQPQHF.

As concerns this clonotype: It may be a read error: a sequence one base away is much more abundant. The genes are TRBV5-4 and TRBJ1-1; D remains unclear. The CDR3 extends over 13 amino acids. Germline V gene sequence: CDR1 SGHNT, CDR2 YYREEE (reference sequence). The germline V and J ends were trimmed by 4 bases and 4 bases, with 11 bases remaining between them. The CDR3: CASSPLASTEAFF. Here the CDR3 DNA reads TGTGCCAGCAGCCCTCTAGCTAGCACTGAAGCTTTCTTT.

This clonotype was counted at least ten times. V usage is TRBV7-9 and J usage is TRBJ2-2; 9 bases are a match to TRBD1. The CDR3 loop spans 16 amino acids. CDR1 is SEHNR and CDR2 is FQNEAQ in the germline V gene (reference sequence). The junction had 7 bases not matched to a gene; V was cut back by 2 bases and J by 6 bases. Here the CDR3 reads CASSLPGQGTAGELFF. CDR3 bases: TGTGCCAGCAGCTTACCGGGACAGGGAACGGCCGGGGAGCTGTTTTTT.

This clonotype was recorded a few times. This chain links TRBV15 with TRBJ1-1; 9 positions agree with TRBD1. Germline CDR1 and CDR2: LNHNV and YYDKDF (reference sequence). V was clipped by 0 bases and J by 1 base; unmatched bases: 9. The CDR3 loop spans 18 amino acids. CDR3 bases: TGTGCCACCAGCAGAGAGCCGATACAGGGGGCTCCGAACACTGAAGCTTTCTTT. Translated, it gives CATSREPIQGAPNTEAFF.

In its sample, this clonotype is medium-sized. V and J are TRBV4-2 and TRBJ2-2, with 10 positions matching TRBD1. The CDR3 loop spans 15 amino acids. The V and J ends lost 4 bases and 8 bases, in that order; junction bases with no gene match: 7. Germline CDR1 and CDR2: LGHNA and YNFKEQ. The CDR3 DNA reads TGTGCCAGCAGCCCAGACAGGGGGCGGAGAGGGGAGCTGTTTTTT. Translated: CASSPDRGRRGELFF.

This clonotype has only a few counts. V gene TRBV29-1 combines with J gene TRBJ2-7; 8 bases are a match to TRBD1. The CDR3 consists of 12 residues. CDR1 and CDR2 from the germline V gene are SQVTM and ANQGSEA. Losses at the gene ends were 6 bases for V and 3 bases for J; bases not matched to a gene: 4. The CDR3, as DNA: TGCAGCGTCCCCGGACAGGGCTACGAGCAGTACTTC. This codes for CSVPGQGYEQYF.

This clonotype was recorded many times. This chain links TRBV29-1 with TRBJ2-2; D remains ambiguous. Trimming shortened V by 5 bases and J by 5 bases, and 12 bases separated the two germline ends. CDR3 length: 13 residues. CDR1 SQVTM and CDR2 ANQGSEA come from the germline V gene. The CDR3: CSVLVWETGELFF. In nucleotides, the CDR3 is TGCAGCGTTCTGGTTTGGGAAACCGGGGAGCTGTTTTTT.

The J gene is TRBJ2-7, the V gene TRBV12-5; D may be TRBD2 (6 bases). The length of the CDR3 is 13 residues. V was trimmed by 5 bases and J by 5 bases, leaving 13 bases between them. Germline CDR1 reads LGHNT; CDR2 reads FRNRAP. The CDR3 nucleotides are TGTGCTAGTGGTCCCAGCGGGTCCAACGAGCAGTACTTC. Translated, it gives CASGPSGSNEQYF.

This clonotype has just a few counts. The chain links TRBV29-1 to TRBJ1-2, with D perhaps TRBD1 (5 bases). This CDR3 region has 13 residues. The germline V and J ends were trimmed by 4 bases and 4 bases, with 13 bases remaining between them. Germline V gene data show CDR1 as SQVTM and CDR2 as ANQGSEA. CDR3 DNA sequence: TGCAGCGTTGGACAGCCAAGTGGCTATGGCTACACCTTC. Protein product: CSVGQPSGYGYTF.

This clonotype was counted a few times. The chain recombines TRBV5-4 with TRBJ1-2, with 9 bases identical to TRBD1. The trim removed 4 bases at V and 8 bases at J, leaving 6 bases unmatched. The germline CDR1 and CDR2 sequences are SGHNT and YYREEE (reference sequence). The CDR3 has 13 amino acids. DNA for the CDR3: TGTGCCAGCAGCCCGGGACAGGGAAGCGGCTACACCTTC. This codes for CASSPGQGSGYTF.

This chain connects TRBV7-3 to TRBJ1-1; a weak D match, TRBD1 (5 bases). V was pared by 1 base and J by 3 bases, with 15 bases between. CDR1 is SGHTA, CDR2 FQGTGA, per germline. The CDR3 consists of 16 residues. The CDR3 spells CASSLNGGVVDTEAFF. The CDR3 coding sequence is TGTGCCAGCAGCTTAAACGGGGGAGTGGTAGACACTGAAGCTTTCTTT.